The 26 T cell receptor beta chains presented below share a single source sample, sequenced in a study of regulatory T cells in long-lasting Graves disease. The time point denotes: newly diagnosed GD, antithyroid drugs for less than 3 months. Isolated PBMC RNA provided the starting material for the TCR library. iRepertoire HTBI primers and Arm-PCR of CDR3 regions built TCR beta libraries. In TCRdb, the multiplex PCR reads were re-called with MiXCR into one record per CDR3 protein. The data show 420,000 or so distinct CDR3 sequences, with around 17% seen just once and 23% held by the top ten. The same sample was also used in a study of T cells in Graves' hyperthyroidism and ophthalmopathy.

This material consisted of peripheral blood mononuclear cells (PBMCs), taken at new diagnosis, from a patient treated with antithyroid drugs. Receptors were obtained from a woman younger than 30 with Graves disease.

The genes are TRBV5-6 and TRBJ1-1; 8 bases agree with TRBD1. Germline V gene lookup returns CDR1 SGHDT and CDR2 YYEEEE. The CDR3 extends over 16 amino acids. Trimming at V came to 0 bases and at J to 3 bases, leaving 7 bases not matched to a gene. CDR3 sequence (DNA): TGTGCCAGCAGCTTGGCCGGACAGGGATTATACACTGAAGCTTTCTTT. Translated, it gives CASSLAGQGLYTEAFF.

This clonotype was counted ten times or more. The rearrangement links TRBV28 to TRBJ2-7; TRBD2 matches 14 bases. There are 19 residues in the CDR3. Trimming took 8 bases from V and 7 from J; bases not matched to a gene: 22. CDR1 is MDHEN, CDR2 SYDVKM, per germline. The CDR3 nucleotides read TGTGCCAGCCGAATCCTCCGGGACAGGGGACTAGCGGGAGCTGGGGAGCAGTACTTC. This codes for CASRILRDRGLAGAGEQYF.

This clonotype showed up just a few times. It may be a read error: a sequence one base away is much more abundant. The chain links TRBV10-3 to TRBJ1-3; D remains unclear. The CDR3 extends over 11 amino acids. Germline V gene sequence: CDR1 ENHRY, CDR2 SYGVKD. Trimming stripped 6 bases from V and 0 bases from J, with 0 bases between. CDR3: CAISSGNTIYF. Written as DNA, the CDR3 is TGTGCCATCAGCTCTGGAAACACCATATATTTT.

This clonotype came up many times. This rearrangement joins TRBV6-2 or TRBV6-3 to TRBJ2-7; 9 positions match TRBD2. The J segment lost 0 bases and the V segment lost 8 bases, leaving 8 bases of the junction unmatched. This CDR3 is 15 amino acids long. CDR1 and CDR2 (germline): MNHEY, SVGEGT. CDR3 nucleotide sequence: TGTGCCAGCTGGTTGGCGGGAGGGAACTCCTACGAGCAGTACTTC. Protein product: CASWLAGGNSYEQYF.

This clonotype was seen only a few times. This chain connects TRBV25-1 to TRBJ2-1; TRBD2 matches at 8 bases. The V segment lost 8 bases and the J segment 5 bases; nucleotides outside the gene matches: 5. This CDR3 has 13 residues. Per germline, CDR1 MGHDK and CDR2 SYGVNS. The CDR3 sequence: CASCGLAHNEQFF. Here the CDR3 DNA reads TGTGCCAGCTGCGGACTAGCCCACAATGAGCAGTTCTTC.

This chain joins TRBV9 and TRBJ2-1; D is perhaps TRBD2 (5 bases). CDR3 size: 16 residues. Germline values: CDR1 SGDLS, CDR2 YYNGEE. V was pared by 0 bases and J by 7 bases, with 17 bases between. The CDR3 protein is CASSVGPAGGLNEQFF. For the CDR3, the DNA is TGTGCCAGCAGCGTAGGTCCCGCCGGAGGCTTGAATGAGCAGTTCTTC.

DNA for the CDR3: TGTGCCATCAGGAGGGCTAGCGGGAGGGCATCCTACAATGAGCAGTTCTTC. The encoded protein is CAIRRASGRASYNEQFF. V is TRBV10-3 and J is TRBJ2-1, with 12 bases matching TRBD2. The CDR3 sequence is 17 residues long. CDR1 is ENHRY and CDR2 is SYGVKD in the germline V gene. With 6 bases clipped from V and 1 base from J, the junction kept 7 bases outside the gene matches.

The chain has TRBV12-3 or TRBV12-4 and TRBJ1-5; D not certain. This CDR3 is built from 14 residues. Between the trimmed V and J ends, which lost 3 bases and 5 bases, there was a span of 11 bases. CDR3 loop: CASSLSQADQPQHF. CDR3 coding DNA: TGTGCCAGCAGTTTGTCGCAGGCAGATCAGCCCCAGCATTTT.

The V and J genes are TRBV19 and TRBJ1-5, with D uncertain. Germline values: CDR1 LNHDA, CDR2 SQIVND (reference sequence). The CDR3 totals 14 residues. Trimming pared 5 bases from V and 5 bases from J, leaving 13 bases between. The CDR3: CASSEVAAYQPQHF. The CDR3 bases are TGTGCCAGTAGTGAGGTGGCAGCCTATCAGCCCCAGCATTTT. Full variable domain (missing parts from reference TRBV19 and TRBJ1-5): DGGITQSPKYLFRKEGQNVTLSCEQNLNHDAMYWYRQDPGQGLRLIYYSQIVNDFQKGDIAEGYSVSREKKESFPLTVTSAQKNPTAFYLCASSEVAAYQPQHFGDGTRLSIL.

This clonotype was seen a handful of times. V gene TRBV4-3 combines with J gene TRBJ1-3; no clear D gene. Germline CDR1 LGHNA, CDR2 YSLEER. The CDR3 extends over 13 amino acids. The V gene lost 3 bases and the J gene lost 2 bases, with 5 bases spanning the gap. The CDR3 protein is CASSQTPGNTIYF. CDR3 bases: TGCGCCAGCAGCCAGACCCCTGGAAACACCATATATTTT.

In its sample, this clonotype was seen many times. V is TRBV6-1 and J is TRBJ2-3, with 9 bases aligning to TRBD2. Germline V gene data show CDR1 as MNHNS and CDR2 as SASEGT. Trimming cost V 6 bases and J 4 bases; bases outside gene matches: 11. This CDR3 is built from 16 residues. The CDR3 bases are TGTGCCAGCAGCCGTCGGGTAGCGGGAGTGGCAGATACGCAGTATTTT. Residues: CASSRRVAGVADTQYF.

This clonotype was found a few times. This chain connects TRBV5-1 to TRBJ2-5; unclear D gene. The V end lost 0 bases, the J end lost 3 bases, and 15 bases lay between the germline ends. The CDR3 covers 16 residues. The germline gives CDR1 SGHRS, CDR2 YFSETQ. As DNA, the CDR3 is TGCGCCAGCAGCTTGGCCGGCGGACGAAGGGAAGAGACCCAGTACTTC. Translation gives CASSLAGGRREETQYF.

This clonotype was counted a few times. The V call is TRBV15, the J call TRBJ2-5, with 7 bases aligning to TRBD2. The CDR3 is 17 residues long. Germline V lookup: CDR1 LNHNV, CDR2 YYDKDF (reference sequence). The ends lost 0 bases at V and 6 bases at J; junction bases unmatched: 13. CDR3 bases: TGTGCCACCAGCAGAGAGGCCATCGGACTAGGAGGGAAGACCCAGTACTTC. It yields the protein CATSREAIGLGGKTQYF.

This clonotype was observed many times. This rearrangement joins TRBV28 to TRBJ2-1; 8 bases match TRBD1. The CDR3 spans 19 residues. After removal of 8 bases from V and 3 bases from J, the junction contained 21 bases not matched to a gene. The V gene's germline CDR1 is MDHEN and CDR2 SYDVKM. CDR3 region: CASGDRGGGPGLNYNEQFF. In DNA form, the CDR3 reads TGTGCCAGCGGTGACAGGGGTGGCGGTCCAGGGCTAAACTACAATGAGCAGTTCTTC.

The gene calls are TRBV6-1 and TRBJ2-7; D could derive from TRBD1 or TRBD2 (5 bases each). The V end was cut by 1 base, the J end by 4 bases, with 14 bases between. The germline gives CDR1 MNHNS, CDR2 SASEGT. CDR3 size: 15 residues. The CDR3 sequence: CASSEGDARTYEQYF. The CDR3, as DNA: TGTGCCAGCAGTGAAGGGGACGCCCGAACGTACGAGCAGTACTTC.

This clonotype showed up many times. This chain uses TRBV7-3 with TRBJ2-3; TRBD2 matches at 7 bases. Germline CDR1 SGHTA, CDR2 FQGTGA. CDR3 length equals 14 residues. Trimming cost V 2 bases and J 3 bases; bases outside gene matches: 2. The CDR3 is CASSLGTTTDTQYF. In nucleotides, the CDR3 is TGTGCCAGCAGCTTAGGGACTACAACAGATACGCAGTATTTT.

This clonotype has more than one count but fewer than ten. This may be a read error: a much more frequent sequence differs by one nucleotide. Because it lacks the conserved phenylalanine or tryptophan at the end, this CDR3 is likely a read error. V gene TRBV11-2 combines with J gene TRBJ2-1; D may correspond to TRBD1 or TRBD2 (5 bases each). CDR3 length equals 13 residues. The germline V gene has CDR1 SGHAT and CDR2 FQNNGV. V was cut by 0 bases and J by 9 bases, with 9 bases left in between. The CDR3 DNA reads as TGTGCCAGCAGCTTAGATCCGGGGCCTGAGCAGTTCTCC. This codes for CASSLDPGPEQFS.

There are many counts of this clonotype. The gene calls are TRBV29-1 and TRBJ2-1; TRBD2 matches at 9 bases. In germline, CDR1 is SQVTM, CDR2 ANQGSEA. V was pared by 6 bases and J by 7 bases, with 22 bases of the junction left unmatched. CDR3 size: 18 residues. As DNA, the CDR3 is TGCAGCGTACCTGTCTTTCGGATAGCGGGAGAAAGTGGGAATGAGCAGTTCTTC. Its translation: CSVPVFRIAGESGNEQFF.

In its sample, this clonotype was seen many times. The chain employs TRBV6-1 and TRBJ2-1, with 9 bases fitting TRBD2. The CDR3 contains 14 residues. V was clipped by 6 bases and J by 5 bases; unmatched bases: 5. Germline values: CDR1 MNHNS, CDR2 SASEGT. CDR3 sequence: CASRTSGRHNEQFF. DNA for the CDR3: TGTGCCAGCAGGACTAGCGGCCGGCACAATGAGCAGTTCTTC.

The V call is TRBV7-9, the J call TRBJ1-2; no firm D call. The CDR3 has 14 residues. The germline V gene encodes CDR1 SEHNR and CDR2 FQNEAQ (reference sequence). V lost 1 base, J lost 4 bases, and 10 bases lay in between. The CDR3 DNA sequence: TGTGCCAGCAGCTTAGAGGGTCTCGGCTATGGCTACACCTTC. Encoded protein: CASSLEGLGYGYTF.

This clonotype was picked up many times. CDR3 bases: TGTGCCAGCAGCCAAGCAGGCGGGAGAGGGGCAACAGATACGCAGTATTTT. Amino acids: CASSQAGGRGATDTQYF. The chain carries TRBV3-1 and TRBJ2-3; 7 nucleotides line up with TRBD2. The trim removed 1 base at V and 3 bases at J, leaving 10 bases unmatched. Germline V gene lookup returns CDR1 LGHDT and CDR2 YNNKEL (reference sequence). The CDR3 contains 17 residues.

There are many counts of this clonotype. Germline and junction disagree at one end, which may indicate a read error. The J gene is TRBJ1-1, the V gene TRBV10-3, with 11 bases matching TRBD1. CDR3 size: 12 residues. Germline V gene lookup returns CDR1 ENHRY and CDR2 SYGVKD. Here the CDR3 reads CAIIRTGGGFLF. Written as DNA, the CDR3 is TGTGCCATCATTCGGACAGGGGGCGGGTTTCTCTTT.

This clonotype has only a few counts. A far larger clone is one base from this, pointing to a likely read error. Without the conserved terminal phenylalanine or tryptophan, this CDR3 likely stems from a read error. The V call is TRBV7-2, the J call TRBJ2-7, with D perhaps matching TRBD1 (6 bases). The CDR3 is 17 residues long. Germline-derived CDR1 and CDR2 are SGHTA and FQGNSA. The ends were cut back, 3 bases at V and 2 bases at J, with 20 bases in the middle. The CDR3, as DNA: TGTGCCAGCAGCTTGGTGGTGGGGACACCAAAGCCCTACGAGCAGTACCTC. Its translation: CASSLVVGTPKPYEQYL.

The sample holds a few counts of this clonotype. V is TRBV6-2 or TRBV6-3 and J is TRBJ1-1; weak D call: TRBD1 (5 bases). The germline V and J ends were trimmed by 0 bases and 7 bases, with 15 bases remaining between them. Germline CDR1 and CDR2: MNHEY and SVGEGT. The CDR3 covers 15 residues. The CDR3 sequence: CASSYSPGGGGEAFF. In DNA form, the CDR3 reads TGTGCCAGCAGTTACTCTCCCGGGGGAGGAGGTGAAGCTTTCTTT.

The J gene is TRBJ1-2, the V gene TRBV13; TRBD1 aligns across 7 bases. Germline CDR1 reads PRHDT; CDR2 reads FYEKMQ (reference sequence). V shed 5 bases, J shed 1 base, and the junction held 10 bases outside the gene matches. The CDR3 contains 16 residues. This chain's CDR3 is CASSGQTTGDNYGYTF. DNA for the CDR3: TGTGCCAGCAGCGGACAAACAACAGGGGATAACTATGGCTACACCTTC.

The chain couples TRBV20-1 to TRBJ2-6; a weak D match, TRBD2 (6 bases). Germline V gene lookup returns CDR1 DFQATT and CDR2 SNEGSKA (reference sequence). CDR3 size: 14 residues. Trimming pared 5 bases from V and 3 bases from J, leaving 11 bases between. CDR3 region: CSAESGDGANVLTF. For the CDR3, the DNA is TGCAGTGCTGAGTCGGGGGATGGGGCCAACGTCCTGACTTTC.